This T cell receptor (delta chain) came from a study of Vδ1+ human thymocytes. Sequences come from RNA converted to cDNA by reverse transcription. Pooled V-gene forward primers with one constant-region reverse primer generated the CDR3 amplicons by multiplex PCR. TCRdb reprocessed the multiplex PCR reads using CATT. The profile covers roughly 76,000 delta-chain clones, with 30% to 40% appearing a single time and roughly 0.25% taken by the ten largest. Broader study findings: Around a fifth of thymic delta-chain sequences were Vdelta2, with few Vdelta3, unlike blood Vdelta1+ controls. Highly polyclonal TRG and TRD repertoires with Gaussian CDR3 length distributions appeared in thymus. Unexpected Vdelta2 sequences could cause misinterpretation of bulk repertoire data.

Per the germline V gene, CDR1 is TSWWSYY and CDR2 is QGS. Deletions cut 0 bases from V and 0 bases from J, with 29 bases between. The CDR3 is 22 residues long. As regards this clone: The antigen remains unidentified.

Thymocytes were sorted as CD3+ TCRVdelta1+ TCRVdelta2- after alphabeta T cell depletion. The chain recombines TRDV1 with TRDJ1, with D possibly matching TRDD3 (6 bases). Sample: Vdelta1+ gamma-delta thymocytes from the thymus. The subset was: FACS-sorted CD3+ TCRalphabeta- TCRVdelta1+ TCRVdelta2- thymocytes. This receptor was obtained from a boy under three years old who had congenital heart surgery. In nucleotides, the CDR3 is TGTGCTCTTGGGGAACTCAGGGGTCAGTGGGGGCGCCATCGGGGATACACCGATAAACTCATCTTT. Translating gives CALGELRGQWGRHRGYTDKLIF.